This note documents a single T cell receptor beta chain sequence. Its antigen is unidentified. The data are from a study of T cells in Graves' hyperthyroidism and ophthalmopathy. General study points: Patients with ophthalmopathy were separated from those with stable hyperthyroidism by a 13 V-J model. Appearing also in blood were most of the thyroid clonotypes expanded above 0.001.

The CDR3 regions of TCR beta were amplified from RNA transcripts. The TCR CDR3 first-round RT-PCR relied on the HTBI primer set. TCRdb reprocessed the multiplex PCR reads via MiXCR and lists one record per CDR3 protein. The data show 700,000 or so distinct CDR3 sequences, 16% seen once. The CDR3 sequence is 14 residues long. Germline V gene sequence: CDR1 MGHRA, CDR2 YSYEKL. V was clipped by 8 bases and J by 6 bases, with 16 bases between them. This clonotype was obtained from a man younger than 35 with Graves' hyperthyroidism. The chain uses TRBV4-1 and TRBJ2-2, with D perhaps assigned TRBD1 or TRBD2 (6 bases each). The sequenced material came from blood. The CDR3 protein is CASGGQGGSGELFF. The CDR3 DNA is TGCGCCAGCGGGGGGCAAGGGGGGTCCGGGGAGCTGTTTTTT.